The 5 T cell receptor beta chains below come from one sample, sequenced in a study of healthy donors' naive CD4 and CD8 T cells. A linear amplification protocol produced the TCR libraries from around 0.55 ug of total RNA. TCRdb reprocessed the reads via MiXCR and lists one record per CDR3 protein. The sample records about 180,000 distinct CDR3 sequences, 65% to 80% being singletons. Sequencing used naive CD4+ and CD8+ T cells sorted from blood, pooled from several donors. These receptors were taken from a pool of human donors in good health; the sample pools cells from several healthy donors.

The chain combines TRBV6-5 with TRBJ2-1; possibly TRBD2 for D (6 bases). The CDR3 has 13 residues. With 4 bases removed from V and 7 bases from J, the gap between germline ends came to 11 bases. The germline CDR1 and CDR2 sequences are MNHEY and SVGAGI. The CDR3 sequence: CASSFMSGNEQFF. The CDR3, as DNA: TGTGCCAGCAGTTTCATGAGCGGGAATGAGCAGTTCTTC.

The CDR3 nucleotides read TGTGCCAGCAGTTACACGTTACCGGGACAGGGCGTAGCTAACTATGGCTACACCTTC. It is translated as CASSYTLPGQGVANYGYTF. The V call is TRBV6-5, the J call TRBJ1-2; 9 bases fit TRBD1. CDR1 and CDR2 (germline): MNHEY, SVGAGI. CDR3 length: 19 residues. Losses at the gene ends were 2 bases for V and 0 bases for J; bases not matched to a gene: 13.

The genes are TRBV10-3 and TRBJ1-2; D gene ambiguous. The V end was cut by 0 bases, the J end by 5 bases, with 10 bases between. There are 14 residues in the CDR3. Germline V gene lookup returns CDR1 ENHRY and CDR2 SYGVKD. DNA of the CDR3: TGTGCCATCAGTGAGTCGTCAGGAGTTTATGGCTACACCTTC. Translated, it gives CAISESSGVYGYTF.

The chain employs TRBV27 and TRBJ2-1, with TRBD1 as a possible D gene (5 bases). V lost 8 bases to trimming and J lost 7 bases, with 15 bases between them. The CDR3 length is 13 residues. Germline V lookup: CDR1 MNHEY, CDR2 SMNVEV (reference sequence). CDR3 amino acids: CASWKGLRNEQFF. The CDR3, as DNA: TGTGCCAGCTGGAAGGGGCTAAGGAATGAGCAGTTCTTC.

The V call is TRBV6-4, the J call TRBJ2-5, with 9 bases lining up with TRBD1. The germline V gene encodes CDR1 MRHNA and CDR2 SNTAGT. V was clipped by 6 bases and J by 4 bases; unmatched bases: 9. The CDR3 contains 15 residues. This CDR3 reads CASSTWDREGETQYF. DNA for the CDR3: TGTGCCAGCAGCACATGGGACAGGGAGGGAGAGACCCAGTACTTC.